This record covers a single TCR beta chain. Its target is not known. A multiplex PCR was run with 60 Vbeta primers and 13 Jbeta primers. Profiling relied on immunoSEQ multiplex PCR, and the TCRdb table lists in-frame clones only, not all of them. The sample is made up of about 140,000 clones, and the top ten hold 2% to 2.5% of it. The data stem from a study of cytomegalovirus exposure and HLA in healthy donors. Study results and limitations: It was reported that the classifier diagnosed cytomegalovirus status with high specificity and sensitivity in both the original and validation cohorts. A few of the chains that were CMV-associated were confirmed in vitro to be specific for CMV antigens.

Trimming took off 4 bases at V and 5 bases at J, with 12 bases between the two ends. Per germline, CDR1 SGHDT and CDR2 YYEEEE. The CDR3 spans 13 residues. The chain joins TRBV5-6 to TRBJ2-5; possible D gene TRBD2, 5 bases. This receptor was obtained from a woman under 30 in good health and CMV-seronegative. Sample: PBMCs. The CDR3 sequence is CASSPWASETQYF. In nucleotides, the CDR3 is TGTGCCAGCAGCCCCTGGGCTAGCGAGACCCAGTACTTC.